This note documents a single TCR beta chain sequence. Treatment denoted: randomized to nivolumab then ipilimumab (arm A) or the reverse (arm B). The data were taken from a study of sequential checkpoint blockade in melanoma. The wider study: Patients were randomized 1:1 to nivolumab-then-ipilimumab or ipilimumab-then-nivolumab first-line. After both sequences, patients received maintenance nivolumab.

Germline CDR1 is MDHEN and CDR2 is SYDVKM. Unmatched junction bases numbered 11, after V lost 2 bases and J lost 4 bases. CDR3 size: 16 residues. Profiled with immunoSEQ multiplex PCR; TCRdb holds only in-frame clones, not every one. The data show about 13,000 clones, with roughly 27% seen just once and 15% to 20% held by the top ten. Sequencing used tumor tissue (inferred from file names), obtained from a patient given nivolumab and ipilimumab in sequence. The TCR comes from a human donor with melanoma. The chain links TRBV28 to TRBJ2-7, with 7 positions matching TRBD2. CDR3 in DNA: TGTGCCAGCAGTTTAAAGTCCGGGCTAGCGGTTTACGAGCAGTACTTC. Its translation is CASSLKSGLAVYEQYF.